A single sample is the source of the 13 T cell receptor beta chains below, sequenced in a study of early T cells in non-severe SARS-CoV-2 infection. From the 5' RACE reads, TCRdb called clonotypes with MiXCR, one entry per CDR3 protein. The table shows tens of thousands of distinct CDR3 sequences, with 20% occurring only once. Sequences were derived from whole blood, sampled at baseline. The receptors were gathered from an adult who was a healthcare worker with PCR-confirmed SARS-CoV-2 infection or an uninfected control (not recorded which).

The chain carries TRBV29-1 and TRBJ2-1; D is possibly TRBD1 (5 bases). Germline CDR1 is SQVTM and CDR2 is ANQGSEA. V lost 7 bases, J lost 7 bases, and 17 bases lay in between. This CDR3 spans 13 amino acids. The CDR3 sequence is CSGEGPGYNEQFF. In DNA form, the CDR3 reads TGCAGCGGCGAAGGGCCAGGGTATAATGAGCAGTTCTTC.

This chain links TRBV7-2 with TRBJ1-1; 7 nucleotides align to TRBD1. V gave up 3 bases and J gave up 1 base; unmatched junction bases: 5. This CDR3 is 15 amino acids long. Germline CDR1 and CDR2: SGHTA and FQGNSA. The CDR3: CASSLSGTANTEAFF. The CDR3 DNA sequence: TGTGCCAGCAGCTTGTCCGGGACAGCGAACACTGAAGCTTTCTTT.

The V gene is TRBV12-3 or TRBV12-4, the J gene TRBJ2-1; perhaps D is TRBD1 or TRBD2 (5 bases each). Between the trimmed V and J ends, which lost 6 bases and 2 bases, there was a span of 14 bases. CDR3 length: 15 residues. Here the CDR3 DNA reads TGTGCCAGCAGCCCAGACGGGGCTGCCTACAATGAGCAGTTCTTC. Its translation: CASSPDGAAYNEQFF.

V is TRBV20-1 and J is TRBJ2-2; possibly TRBD1 for D (6 bases). Germline-derived CDR1 and CDR2 are DFQATT and SNEGSKA (reference sequence). This CDR3 region has 14 residues. V gave up 4 bases and J gave up 2 bases, with 11 bases separating them. In DNA, the CDR3 is TGCAGTGCTACCAGGGGTCTTAACACCGGGGAGCTGTTTTTT. Protein product: CSATRGLNTGELFF.

This clonotype was seen many times. This chain connects TRBV2 to TRBJ2-4; D is ambiguous. Trimming shortened V by 1 base and J by 3 bases, and 7 bases separated the two germline ends. CDR1 is SNHLY, CDR2 FYNNEI, per germline. The CDR3 loop spans 14 amino acids. CDR3 sequence: CASSEGPIKNIQYF. CDR3 bases: TGTGCCAGCAGTGAAGGACCGATCAAAAACATTCAGTACTTC.

This CDR3 is CASSYSLTSGGPYEQYF. Here the CDR3 DNA reads TGTGCCAGCAGTTACTCGCTGACTAGCGGGGGACCCTACGAGCAGTACTTC. The rearrangement links TRBV6-5 to TRBJ2-7; TRBD2 matches 12 bases. Trimming removed 0 bases from V and 2 bases from J; junction bases left unmatched: 5. CDR1 and CDR2 from the germline V gene are MNHEY and SVGAGI. This CDR3 has 17 amino acids.

There are many counts of this clonotype. CDR3 region: CASSEALGTFNKYTEAFF. The CDR3 nucleotides read TGTGCCAGCAGTGAAGCGCTTGGGACCTTCAATAAGTACACTGAAGCTTTCTTT. This chain uses TRBV2 with TRBJ1-1; D might be TRBD1 (5 bases). CDR1 SNHLY and CDR2 FYNNEI come from the germline V gene. The CDR3 is made up of 18 amino acids. V dropped 0 bases and J dropped 3 bases, with 20 bases sitting between them. The variable domain in full, completed from reference TRBV2 and TRBJ1-1, reads EPEVTQTPSHQVTQMGQEVILRCVPISNHLYFYWYRQILGQKVEFLVSFYNNEISEKSEIFDDQFSVERPDGSNFTLKIRSTKLEDSAMYFCASSEALGTFNKYTEAFFGQGTRLTVV.

This clonotype was seen more than once but under ten times. This chain connects TRBV20-1 to TRBJ1-5; no definite D call. Trimming left V 0 bases short and J 2 bases short, with 8 bases between. CDR3 size: 14 residues. The germline V gene has CDR1 DFQATT and CDR2 SNEGSKA (reference sequence). CDR3 sequence reads: CSARDPRGNQPQHF. In DNA form, the CDR3 reads TGCAGTGCTAGAGATCCGCGGGGCAATCAGCCCCAGCATTTT.

The chain recombines TRBV4-1 with TRBJ2-1; D perhaps matches TRBD2 (5 bases). Trimming took off 1 base at V and 3 bases at J, with 10 bases between the two ends. Germline loops: CDR1 MGHRA, CDR2 YSYEKL. The CDR3 contains 15 residues. The CDR3 loop is CASSQVRASYNEQFF. Written as DNA, the CDR3 is TGCGCCAGCAGCCAAGTGAGGGCTAGCTACAATGAGCAGTTCTTC.

V and J are TRBV5-1 and TRBJ2-2; D possibly corresponds to TRBD1 (6 bases). CDR3 size: 16 residues. Trimming cost V 1 base and J 4 bases, with 14 bases left between them. Germline CDR1 SGHRS, CDR2 YFSETQ. Here the CDR3 reads CASSLLSDRLTGELFF. The CDR3 DNA reads as TGCGCCAGCAGCTTGTTGTCGGACAGACTCACCGGGGAGCTGTTTTTT. Together with reference TRBV5-1 and TRBJ2-2, the CDR3 gives the full variable domain: KAGVTQTPRYLIKTRGQQVTLSCSPISGHRSVSWYQQTPGQGLQFLFEYFSETQRNKGNFPGRFSGRQFSNSRSEMNVSTLELGDSALYLCASSLLSDRLTGELFFGEGSRLTVL.

This clonotype was seen many times. V is TRBV20-1 and J is TRBJ1-2; D ambiguous. The CDR3 extends over 12 amino acids. The germline V gene has CDR1 DFQATT and CDR2 SNEGSKA (reference sequence). The ends were cut back, 0 bases at V and 6 bases at J, with 8 bases in the middle. In DNA, the CDR3 is TGCAGTGCTAGAGACCAAAATAATGGCTACACCTTC. This gives the protein CSARDQNNGYTF.

This clonotype was seen only a few times. The rearrangement uses TRBV27 and TRBJ1-4; 8 nucleotides line up with TRBD1. The CDR3 runs 15 residues. CDR1 is MNHEY and CDR2 is SMNVEV in the germline V gene (reference sequence). V lost 5 bases to trimming and J lost 7 bases; unmatched junction nucleotides: 9. CDR3 nucleotides: TGTGCCAGCAGTATGTCAGGACAGGGAGGTGAAAAACTGTTTTTT. Amino acid sequence: CASSMSGQGGEKLFF.

In this sample, this clonotype is medium-sized (0.01 to 0.1%). The chain recombines TRBV20-1 with TRBJ2-1, with D perhaps TRBD2 (6 bases). V shed 7 bases and J shed 5 bases, with 18 bases lying between them. The CDR3 has 14 amino acids. Germline-derived CDR1 and CDR2 are DFQATT and SNEGSKA (reference sequence). The CDR3 sequence is CSVMAPGENNEQFF. For the CDR3, the DNA is TGCAGTGTCATGGCCCCGGGGGAGAACAATGAGCAGTTCTTC.